The 25 T cell receptor beta chains in this list originate from one sample, sequenced in a study of tumor-infiltrating T cells and Merkel cell polyomavirus. Whole-study context: The study examined CD8+ T cells specific for the Merkel cell polyomavirus KLL epitope.

Robust Merkel cell polyomavirus Large T antigen positivity by immunohistochemistry was seen in all patients' tumors. Libraries were prepared by immunoSEQ multiplex PCR; TCRdb keeps only in-frame clonotypes and omits some of them. The data show more than 20,000 clones, nearly 90% seen once. Sequencing was carried out using lymph node tissue. The receptors derive from a man between 50 and 59 years old with Merkel cell carcinoma.

The CDR3 loop is CASSVERRGSTDTQYF. The CDR3 DNA sequence: TGTGCCAGCAGCGTGGAGAGGCGGGGAAGCACAGATACGCAGTATTTT. The V call is TRBV5-6, the J call TRBJ2-3; perhaps TRBD2 as D (6 bases). Germline CDR1 reads SGHDT; CDR2 reads YYEEEE. This CDR3 has 16 amino acids. With 4 bases removed from V and 0 bases from J, the gap between germline ends came to 15 bases.

V usage is TRBV5-4 and J usage is TRBJ2-7, with TRBD2 matching 9 bases. CDR1 is SGHNT and CDR2 is YYREEE in the germline V gene (reference sequence). J lost 6 bases, V lost 3 bases, and 7 bases had no gene match. The CDR3 loop spans 14 amino acids. CDR3 protein: CASSSLAGAGEQYF. As DNA, the CDR3 is TGTGCCAGCAGCTCTTTAGCGGGAGCGGGCGAGCAGTACTTC.

The chain joins TRBV5-1 to TRBJ2-5; 7 nucleotides agree with TRBD1. The CDR3 is 15 amino acids. V lost 0 bases, J lost 0 bases, and 2 bases stayed unmatched. CDR1 is SGHRS and CDR2 is YFSETQ in the germline V gene. In DNA, the CDR3 is TGCGCCAGCAGCTTGGCTGGGACAGACCAAGAGACCCAGTACTTC. This codes for CASSLAGTDQETQYF.

J is TRBJ2-5 and V is TRBV19; 16 bases match TRBD2. Trimming took 6 bases from V and 5 from J; bases not matched to a gene: 3. Germline loops: CDR1 LNHDA, CDR2 SQIVND (reference sequence). This CDR3 has 15 residues. The CDR3 loop is CASRGLAGGRETQYF. As DNA, the CDR3 is TGTGCCAGTAGGGGACTAGCGGGGGGGCGTGAGACCCAGTACTTC.

The gene calls are TRBV2 and TRBJ2-7; 7 bases agree with TRBD1. V shed 8 bases, J shed 4 bases, and the junction held 2 bases outside the gene matches. The CDR3 totals 11 residues. Germline assignment: CDR1 SNHLY and CDR2 FYNNEI. In DNA, the CDR3 is TGTGCCAGCGACAGGGCGTACGAGCAGTACTTC. Amino acid sequence: CASDRAYEQYF.

This chain uses TRBV19 with TRBJ2-1, with TRBD2 identical over 8 bases. Unmatched junction bases numbered 10, after V lost 6 bases and J lost 9 bases. This CDR3 spans 14 amino acids. Germline values: CDR1 LNHDA, CDR2 SQIVND (reference sequence). CDR3 protein: CASRTAGVLGEQFF. The CDR3 DNA sequence: TGTGCCAGTAGGACAGCGGGAGTACTTGGTGAGCAGTTCTTC. Variable domain in full (rest from reference TRBV19 and TRBJ2-1): DGGITQSPKYLFRKEGQNVTLSCEQNLNHDAMYWYRQDPGQGLRLIYYSQIVNDFQKGDIAEGYSVSREKKESFPLTVTSAQKNPTAFYLCASRTAGVLGEQFFGPGTRLTVL.

The J gene is TRBJ2-2, the V gene TRBV7-2; TRBD2 aligns across 12 bases. Germline CDR1 SGHTA, CDR2 FQGNSA. After removal of 3 bases from V and 6 bases from J, the junction contained 2 bases not matched to a gene. CDR3 length: 15 residues. The CDR3: CASSFGTSGSGELFF. CDR3 bases: TGTGCCAGCAGCTTCGGGACTAGCGGGTCCGGGGAGCTGTTTTTT. Together with reference TRBV7-2 and TRBJ2-2, the CDR3 gives the full variable domain: GAGVSQSPSNKVTEKGKDVELRCDPISGHTALYWYRQSLGQGLEFLIYFQGNSAPDKSGLPSDRFSAERTGGSVSTLTIQRTQQEDSAVYLCASSFGTSGSGELFFGEGSRLTVL.

V is TRBV4-1 and J is TRBJ2-3, with 11 bases fitting TRBD2. V gave up 1 base and J gave up 6 bases; unmatched junction bases: 9. This CDR3 has 17 residues. Per germline, CDR1 MGHRA and CDR2 YSYEKL. The CDR3 coding sequence is TGCGCCAGCAGCCAAGCGATTAGCGGGGGGGCAAGGGATACGCAGTATTTT. It encodes CASSQAISGGARDTQYF.

In DNA, the CDR3 is TGTGCCAGCAGCCTCAGGGGAGCCGGGGAGCTGTTTTTT. Amino acids: CASSLRGAGELFF. This chain connects TRBV5-8 to TRBJ2-2; D is perhaps TRBD1 (6 bases). The germline V and J ends were trimmed by 4 bases and 6 bases, with 10 bases remaining between them. Germline values: CDR1 SGHTS, CDR2 YDEGEE. The CDR3 runs 13 residues.

V usage is TRBV7-8 and J usage is TRBJ2-3; 8 bases line up with TRBD2. V was pared by 4 bases and J by 2 bases, with 5 bases of the junction left unmatched. Germline V CDR1 and CDR2: SGHVS, FQNEAQ. The CDR3 loop spans 15 amino acids. For the CDR3, the DNA is TGTGCCAGCAGCTGGCAGCGGGGGCCCACAGATACGCAGTATTTT. It specifies CASSWQRGPTDTQYF.

The rearrangement links TRBV19 to TRBJ2-1; 8 bases align to TRBD2. CDR3 length: 15 amino acids. Germline V gene lookup returns CDR1 LNHDA and CDR2 SQIVND (reference sequence). The V segment lost 3 bases and the J segment 3 bases; nucleotides outside the gene matches: 4. The CDR3 is CASSMASGFYNEQFF. CDR3 bases: TGTGCCAGTAGTATGGCTAGCGGGTTCTACAATGAGCAGTTCTTC.

V is TRBV10-1 and J is TRBJ2-7, with TRBD1 matching over 8 bases. The germline V gene has CDR1 WNHNN and CDR2 SYGVQD (reference sequence). With 0 bases clipped from V and 6 bases from J, the junction kept 4 bases outside the gene matches. The CDR3 runs 14 residues. CDR3 region: CASSESAGGREQYF. The CDR3 coding sequence is TGCGCCAGCAGTGAGTCGGCAGGGGGCCGCGAGCAGTACTTC.

This sequence joins TRBV28 and TRBJ2-7; D call uncertain. The V end was cut by 6 bases, the J end by 0 bases, with 6 bases between. This CDR3 region has 12 residues. Germline-derived CDR1 and CDR2 are MDHEN and SYDVKM. CDR3 region: CASSSPSYEQYF. The CDR3 DNA sequence: TGTGCCAGCAGCTCCCCCTCCTACGAGCAGTACTTC. Looking up the rest from reference TRBV28 and TRBJ2-7 gives the full variable domain: DVKVTQSSRYLVKRTGEKVFLECVQDMDHENMFWYRQDPGLGLRLIYFSYDVKMKEKGDIPEGYSVSREKKERFSLILESASTNQTSMYLCASSSPSYEQYFGPGTRLTVT.

The J gene is TRBJ2-3, the V gene TRBV5-4; maybe TRBD2 (6 bases). V was cut by 4 bases and J by 1 base, with 16 bases left in between. There are 16 residues in the CDR3. Germline loops: CDR1 SGHNT, CDR2 YYREEE (reference sequence). The CDR3: CASSPTRGFGTDTQYF. Written as DNA, the CDR3 is TGTGCCAGCAGCCCCACACGGGGGTTCGGCACAGATACGCAGTATTTT.

The chain has TRBV9 and TRBJ2-7; D may be TRBD1 (6 bases). This CDR3 comprises 13 residues. Per germline, CDR1 SGDLS and CDR2 YYNGEE. V was cut by 2 bases and J by 7 bases, with 13 bases left in between. The CDR3 nucleotides read TGTGCCAGCAGCGTGAGCCAGGACAGAGAGCAGTACTTC. Residues: CASSVSQDREQYF. Full variable domain (remainder filled in from reference TRBV9 and TRBJ2-7): DSGVTQTPKHLITATGQRVTLRCSPRSGDLSVYWYQQSLDQGLQFLIQYYNGEERAKGNILERFSAQQFPDLHSELNLSSLELGDSALYFCASSVSQDREQYFGPGTRLTVT.

The CDR3 protein is CASSLRAGTGNTGELFF. The CDR3 DNA follows: TGTGCCAGCAGTTTACGTGCCGGGACAGGGAACACCGGGGAGCTGTTTTTT. The chain couples TRBV27 to TRBJ2-2; 8 positions agree with TRBD1. CDR3 length: 17 amino acids. Losses at the gene ends were 2 bases for V and 1 base for J; bases not matched to a gene: 6. Looked up from germline, CDR1 is MNHEY and CDR2 is SMNVEV (reference sequence).

V gene TRBV1 combines with J gene TRBJ1-1. TRBV1 is noted as a pseudogene. The CDR3 runs 14 residues. CDR3 sequence reads: CTSSLEGEVTEAFF. The CDR3 nucleotides are TGCACCAGCAGCCTAGAGGGGGAGGTCACTGAAGCTTTCTTT.

The chain has TRBV30 and TRBJ1-1, with D maybe TRBD1 (6 bases). CDR1 and CDR2 from the germline V gene are GTSNPN and SVGIG (reference sequence). The CDR3 runs 17 residues. V gave up 4 bases and J gave up 1 base, with 22 bases separating them. In DNA form, the CDR3 reads TGTGCCTGGATCCTCGGGTTAGGGGGTATGTCGAACACTGAAGCTTTCTTT. Amino acids: CAWILGLGGMSNTEAFF.

The V call is TRBV19, the J call TRBJ1-4; D remains unclear. Germline V gives CDR1 LNHDA, CDR2 SQIVND (reference sequence). Trimming pared 8 bases from V and 0 bases from J, leaving 7 bases between. The CDR3 totals 13 residues. The CDR3 nucleotides are TGTGCCAGTCGGGTGTCAACTAATGAAAAACTGTTTTTT. It codes for CASRVSTNEKLFF. The entire variable domain, with the rest obtained from reference TRBV19 and TRBJ1-4, is as follows: DGGITQSPKYLFRKEGQNVTLSCEQNLNHDAMYWYRQDPGQGLRLIYYSQIVNDFQKGDIAEGYSVSREKKESFPLTVTSAQKNPTAFYLCASRVSTNEKLFFGSGTQLSVL.

The chain is built from TRBV19 and TRBJ2-2; D perhaps matches TRBD1 (6 bases). The CDR3 runs to 14 residues. V was clipped by 9 bases and J by 2 bases, with 13 bases between them. The germline gives CDR1 LNHDA, CDR2 SQIVND (reference sequence). CDR3 protein: CASCTGYNTGELFF. In nucleotides, the CDR3 is TGTGCCAGCTGTACAGGGTACAACACCGGGGAGCTGTTTTTT.

The chain is built from TRBV6-1 and TRBJ1-2, with D possibly matching TRBD1 (6 bases). The CDR3 is made up of 13 amino acids. Germline CDR1 MNHNS, CDR2 SASEGT. Deletions cut 10 bases from V and 6 bases from J, with 18 bases between. The CDR3 is CATRLWTENGYTF. The CDR3 coding sequence is TGTGCCACGAGGCTATGGACAGAAAATGGCTACACCTTC.

This chain connects TRBV28 to TRBJ2-5; D gene uncertain. V lost 4 bases and J lost 2, with 8 bases in between. Germline V gene data show CDR1 as MDHEN and CDR2 as SYDVKM. This CDR3 region has 13 residues. CDR3 nucleotides: TGTGCCAGCAGTTCCCACATACAAGAGACCCAGTACTTC. It translates to CASSSHIQETQYF.

This rearrangement joins TRBV28 to TRBJ1-1; TRBD1 might be the D (6 bases). Germline loops: CDR1 MDHEN, CDR2 SYDVKM. This CDR3 spans 15 amino acids. V was cut by 4 bases and J by 5 bases, with 17 bases left in between. Here the CDR3 DNA reads TGTGCCAGCAGTTCTAGTGGGGGGGCGAGTACTGAAGCTTTCTTT. Its protein product is CASSSSGGASTEAFF.

The chain combines TRBV28 with TRBJ2-5; no clear D gene. The CDR3 loop spans 13 amino acids. The germline CDR1 and CDR2 sequences are MDHEN and SYDVKM. Trimming stripped 2 bases from V and 2 bases from J, with 6 bases between. Written as DNA, the CDR3 is TGTGCCAGCAGTTTACCTACTCAAGAGACCCAGTACTTC. It translates to CASSLPTQETQYF. Filled out from reference TRBV28 and TRBJ2-5, the complete variable domain reads DVKVTQSSRYLVKRTGEKVFLECVQDMDHENMFWYRQDPGLGLRLIYFSYDVKMKEKGDIPEGYSVSREKKERFSLILESASTNQTSMYLCASSLPTQETQYFGPGTRLLVL.

V and J are TRBV6-5 and TRBJ2-5; 7 bases fit TRBD2. Germline V gives CDR1 MNHEY, CDR2 SVGAGI. This CDR3 has 16 amino acids. Trimming removed 4 bases from V and 0 bases from J; junction bases left unmatched: 8. The CDR3 spells CASSFAGDLYQETQYF. The CDR3, as DNA: TGTGCCAGCAGTTTCGCGGGGGATTTGTACCAAGAGACCCAGTACTTC.